This T cell receptor (beta chain) was documented in a study of blood T cell repertoires in COVID-19. Study at large: COVID-19 samples from acute and convalescent phases originated in the United States, Italy and Spain. The analysed material was cDNA or gDNA that came from T cells, B-cell-depleted T cells, or PBMCs.

In the authors' workflow: Researchers report that nucleated cell counts were estimated from reference gene primer amplification. Method: immunoSEQ multiplex PCR; TCRdb's copy keeps in-frame clones and lacks some. D and trimming come from the DNA, and the V and J calls and clone size come from that table. In the table there are some 380,000 clones, 90% of which are singletons. This clone was seen a single time. The CDR3 is made up of 13 amino acids. The ends were cut back, 2 bases at V and 6 bases at J, with 10 bases in the middle. Germline loops: CDR1 SGHDN, CDR2 FVKESK. This clonotype was sampled from a man younger than 30 with active or convalescent COVID-19. The chain uses TRBV14 and TRBJ1-1; weak D call: TRBD1 (6 bases). The sequencing input was peripheral blood. The CDR3 sequence is CASSQIGQPEAFF. The CDR3 DNA is TGTGCCAGCAGCCAAATTGGACAGCCTGAAGCTTTCTTT.